These 21 T cell receptor beta chains share one sample of origin, sequenced in a study of cytomegalovirus exposure and HLA in healthy donors. Repertoires were generated with immunoSEQ multiplex PCR, while TCRdb's copy carries only in-frame clones and drops some. Among some 49,000 clones, 90% to 95% were seen once, and the ten largest hold approximately 7.8%. Sequencing input: PBMCs. These receptors came from a woman aged 18-29 years in good health and CMV-seropositive.

The chain is built from TRBV5-1 and TRBJ2-4; TRBD2 matches 11 bases. In germline, CDR1 is SGHRS, CDR2 YFSETQ. The CDR3 length is 17 residues. The ends lost 3 bases at V and 0 bases at J; junction bases unmatched: 5. In DNA form, the CDR3 reads TGCGCCAGCAGCTCAGGACTAGCGGGCCTAGCCAAAAACATTCAGTACTTC. Translated, it gives CASSSGLAGLAKNIQYF.

The genes are TRBV9 and TRBJ1-1; 10 positions match TRBD1. Unmatched junction bases numbered 7, after V lost 4 bases and J lost 1 base. Germline lookup yields CDR1 SGDLS and CDR2 YYNGEE. CDR3 length: 16 residues. The CDR3 DNA reads TGTGCCAGCAGCCCTCGGACAGGGGGATCGAACACTGAAGCTTTCTTT. Its protein is CASSPRTGGSNTEAFF.

In this sample, this clone turned up once. V and J are TRBV30 and TRBJ1-2; TRBD1 matches at 8 bases. CDR1 and CDR2 (germline): GTSNPN, SVGIG (reference sequence). The trim removed 1 base at V and 3 bases at J, leaving 13 bases unmatched. The CDR3 contains 17 residues. The DNA of the CDR3 is TGTGCCTGGAGTGCCGGGACAGGAGGCAGGGGCGACTATGGCTACACCTTC. The encoded protein is CAWSAGTGGRGDYGYTF.

V gene TRBV9 combines with J gene TRBJ1-6; possibly TRBD1 for D (5 bases). This CDR3 has 13 residues. The germline CDR1 and CDR2 sequences are SGDLS and YYNGEE. Trimming removed 3 bases at V and 8 bases at J, with 9 bases between. CDR3: CASSGGGYSPLHF. The CDR3 bases are TGTGCCAGCAGCGGGGGGGGTTATTCACCCCTCCACTTT.

The V and J genes are TRBV5-6 and TRBJ1-1, with D hard to call. The CDR3 totals 17 residues. Germline V CDR1 and CDR2: SGHDT, YYEEEE. V shed 1 base and J shed 3 bases, with 19 bases lying between them. The CDR3 DNA is TGTGCCAGCAGCTTGCGCTCGTTTTCGGGTGACCACACTGAAGCTTTCTTT. It translates to CASSLRSFSGDHTEAFF.

The V and J genes are TRBV6-6 and TRBJ1-5; the match to TRBD1 covers 7 bases. In germline, CDR1 is MNHNY, CDR2 SVGAGI (reference sequence). V was pared by 6 bases and J by 3 bases, with 8 bases of the junction left unmatched. CDR3 length equals 15 residues. This chain's CDR3 is CASRAGQIINQPQHF. The DNA for the CDR3 is TGTGCCAGCAGGGCGGGACAGATCATCAATCAGCCCCAGCATTTT.

This clone was seen only once. The chain is built from TRBV18 and TRBJ1-2; tentative D call: TRBD1 (5 bases). The germline V gene encodes CDR1 KGHSH and CDR2 LQKENI. The CDR3 runs 13 residues. The germline V and J ends were trimmed by 2 bases and 3 bases, with 7 bases remaining between them. The chain's CDR3 is CASSPRGDYGYTF. CDR3 sequence (DNA): TGTGCCAGCTCACCAAGGGGTGACTATGGCTACACCTTC.

The CDR3 DNA is TGCGCCAGCAGCTTGTTAAGCACGAACACCGGGGAGCTGTTTTTT. Its protein product is CASSLLSTNTGELFF. V is TRBV5-1 and J is TRBJ2-2; no firm D call. Trimming took off 1 base at V and 0 bases at J, with 7 bases between the two ends. CDR1 is SGHRS and CDR2 is YFSETQ in the germline V gene. This CDR3 comprises 15 residues.

The chain carries TRBV29-1 and TRBJ2-1; 10 bases agree with TRBD2. V lost 8 bases to trimming and J lost 2 bases; unmatched junction nucleotides: 6. CDR1 SQVTM and CDR2 ANQGSEA come from the germline V gene. This CDR3 has 14 residues. The CDR3 coding sequence is TGCAGCATTATAGCGGGAGGCCCCTACAATGAGCAGTTCTTC. Its translation is CSIIAGGPYNEQFF.

The rearrangement links TRBV29-1 to TRBJ2-4, with TRBD2 matching 8 bases. Looked up from germline, CDR1 is SQVTM and CDR2 is ANQGSEA. The CDR3 totals 16 residues. The V and J ends lost 3 bases and 4 bases, in that order; junction bases with no gene match: 11. The CDR3 is CSVDGGSGGTKNIQYF. The CDR3, as DNA: TGCAGCGTTGACGGGGGATCGGGGGGGACAAAAAACATTCAGTACTTC. The variable domain in full, with the rest retrieved from reference TRBV29-1 and TRBJ2-4, is SAVISQKPSRDICQRGTSLTIQCQVDSQVTMMFWYRQQPGQSLTLIATANQGSEATYESGFVIDKFPISRPNLTFSTLTVSNMSPEDSSIYLCSVDGGSGGTKNIQYFGAGTRLSVL.

V usage is TRBV2 and J usage is TRBJ2-7, with TRBD2 as a possible D gene (5 bases). Germline V gives CDR1 SNHLY, CDR2 FYNNEI. This CDR3 is built from 12 residues. V gave up 8 bases and J gave up 3 bases, with 11 bases separating them. The CDR3 DNA sequence: TGTGCCAGCGGGAGCCACCTCTACGAGCAGTACTTC. Translation: CASGSHLYEQYF.

This clone was picked up one time. The chain recombines TRBV5-4 with TRBJ2-1; 7 bases match TRBD2. The V and J ends lost 5 bases and 0 bases, in that order; junction bases with no gene match: 14. This CDR3 has 18 residues. The germline V gene has CDR1 SGHNT and CDR2 YYREEE (reference sequence). As DNA, the CDR3 is TGTGCCAGCAGTTCTACGTTTACTAGCGTCAGCTCCTACAATGAGCAGTTCTTC. Translated: CASSSTFTSVSSYNEQFF.

The J gene is TRBJ1-6, the V gene TRBV7-8, with 7 bases that match TRBD1. CDR3 length: 14 amino acids. CDR1 SGHVS and CDR2 FQNEAQ come from the germline V gene. After removal of 3 bases from V and 8 bases from J, the junction contained 4 bases not matched to a gene. CDR3 DNA: TGTGCCAGCAGCTTCTCCGGACAGGATTCACCCCTCCACTTT. This sequence encodes CASSFSGQDSPLHF.

The chain joins TRBV5-8 to TRBJ2-3; 11 nucleotides agree with TRBD2. The CDR3 covers 15 residues. The V segment lost 3 bases and the J segment 2 bases; nucleotides outside the gene matches: 2. Looked up from germline, CDR1 is SGHTS and CDR2 is YDEGEE. The CDR3 region is CASSSGLADTDTQYF. The CDR3 nucleotides are TGTGCCAGCAGCTCGGGACTAGCGGACACAGATACGCAGTATTTT.

A single count supports this clone. The chain recombines TRBV28 with TRBJ1-6; maybe TRBD1 (5 bases). The V gene's germline CDR1 is MDHEN and CDR2 SYDVKM. The V end was cut by 5 bases, the J end by 11 bases, with 10 bases between. The length of the CDR3 is 12 residues. CDR3 in DNA: TGTGCCAGCAGTCGTCCAGGGACACCCCTCCACTTT. It is translated as CASSRPGTPLHF.

The chain couples TRBV11-2 to TRBJ2-1, with TRBD2 identical over 7 bases. J gave up 3 bases and V 0 bases, and 2 bases lay outside the gene matches. This CDR3 has 15 residues. The germline gives CDR1 SGHAT, CDR2 FQNNGV. CDR3 sequence: CASSLDSGGYNEQFF. The CDR3 bases are TGTGCCAGCAGCTTAGACTCGGGAGGCTACAATGAGCAGTTCTTC.

The J gene is TRBJ2-1, the V gene TRBV5-1; 13 bases line up with TRBD2. Per the germline V gene, CDR1 is SGHRS and CDR2 is YFSETQ. V lost 3 bases, J lost 8 bases, and 11 bases stayed unmatched. CDR3 length equals 17 residues. The CDR3 DNA is TGCGCCAGCAGCTCCGGACTAGCGGGAGTGGTTTTCGATGAGCAGTTCTTC. Translating it yields CASSSGLAGVVFDEQFF.

This clone was seen a single time. This rearrangement joins TRBV28 to TRBJ1-2; TRBD1 aligns across 9 bases. Germline lookup yields CDR1 MDHEN and CDR2 SYDVKM. V lost 6 bases and J lost 8; bases outside the gene matches: 10. CDR3 length equals 14 residues. Written as DNA, the CDR3 is TGTGCCAGCAGGGACAGGGGTCCTCCTGGGGGCTACACCTTC. Translation: CASRDRGPPGGYTF.

The count of this clone is one. The chain employs TRBV25-1 and TRBJ1-2; possible D gene TRBD1, 5 bases. The V gene lost 8 bases and the J gene lost 7 bases, with 23 bases spanning the gap. CDR1 is MGHDK, CDR2 SYGVNS, per germline. The length of the CDR3 is 15 residues. The CDR3 DNA follows: TGTGCCAGCTCACCTCCGGGACCCGCGGGATCTGGCTACACCTTC. Encoded protein: CASSPPGPAGSGYTF.

The genes are TRBV19 and TRBJ1-5, with D possibly being TRBD1 (5 bases). V lost 4 bases and J lost 1, with 11 bases in between. Germline V gives CDR1 LNHDA, CDR2 SQIVND (reference sequence). This CDR3 has 15 amino acids. The CDR3 is CASSNGGSSNQPQHF. CDR3 nucleotide sequence: TGTGCCAGTAGTAATGGGGGGTCCAGCAATCAGCCCCAGCATTTT. Complete variable domain (other parts from reference TRBV19 and TRBJ1-5): DGGITQSPKYLFRKEGQNVTLSCEQNLNHDAMYWYRQDPGQGLRLIYYSQIVNDFQKGDIAEGYSVSREKKESFPLTVTSAQKNPTAFYLCASSNGGSSNQPQHFGDGTRLSIL.

The V call is TRBV29-1, the J call TRBJ2-5, with TRBD2 matching over 8 bases. CDR1 is SQVTM, CDR2 ANQGSEA, per germline. The CDR3 contains 13 residues. Germline trimming cut 5 bases from V and 3 bases from J; bases unmatched to any gene: 5. The CDR3 DNA sequence: TGCAGCGTTTTCCTAGCGGGCAAAGAGACCCAGTACTTC. Its translation is CSVFLAGKETQYF.